This TCR beta chain comes out of a study of OX40 agonist ivuxolimab in advanced cancers. Study context: The dose-escalation group included hepatocellular carcinoma, melanoma, renal cell carcinoma and head and neck cancer. Eligibility rules accepted prior anti-PD-1, anti-PD-L1 or anti-CTLA-4 therapy, and around 38% had some.

With regard to this clone: Its antigen is still unknown.

CDR1 WNHNN and CDR2 SYGVQD come from the germline V gene (reference sequence). Trimming removed 6 bases at V and 0 bases at J, with 15 bases between. The CDR3 runs to 15 residues. General study findings and limits: Clones of CD4+ and CD8+ blood T cells grew by week 6 at doses of 0.1 to 3.0 mg/kg.

Method: immunoSEQ multiplex PCR; TCRdb's copy keeps in-frame clones and lacks some. Of roughly 48,000 clones in the sample, 85% to 90% were seen once. The sequence came from an adult with an advanced solid tumor such as melanoma, head and neck, liver or kidney cancer. The chain carries TRBV10-1 and TRBJ2-7, with D possibly being TRBD1 or TRBD2 (5 bases each). Sequencing used CD4+ or CD8+ T cells sorted from blood, obtained in a trial of the OX40 agonist ivuxolimab. CDR3 sequence reads: CASSPWDGGSYEQYF. CDR3 nucleotides: TGCGCCAGCAGCCCGTGGGACGGAGGCTCCTACGAGCAGTACTTC.